The entry below describes one TCR beta chain. Its antigen specificity is not known. No base quality information exists; no much larger clone differs at one position. Blood samples for TCR beta sequencing were given by related transplant donors. Using Nuclei Lysis Solution, genomic DNA was extracted from unfractionated peripheral blood mononuclear cells that were either fresh or cryopreserved. The CDR3, cysteine through phenylalanine, is 17 amino acids long. CDR3 DNA is the only sequence kept; it has 51 bases, read in frame from the first base. CDR1 MGHRA and CDR2 YSYEKL are derived from the germline V gene. At the junction V is shortened by 1 base and J by 4 bases; bases outside the gene matches: 12. These data originate in a study of T cell clonotyping in hematopoietic cell transplantation (dated by TCRdb to the early 2020s). About the investigation overall: A total of 130 or so blood samples were collected in the study from about 40 consecutive transplant recipients and their related donors. Patients were recruited between September 2015 and 2017 and followed until late 2020 or death. General conclusions and limits of the study: The sample size was limited, and because cells were not sorted, the contributions of CD4 and CD8 repertoires could not be separated. Broader TCR repertoire diversity after transplant was predicted by Inverse Simpson Index values from donors and from recipients before transplant. Overlap with donor repertoires was found for only a small fraction of recipient repertoires, with over 95% found to appear de novo at the given depth. A decrease in recipient TCR diversity was observed after transplant, and a progressive increase in pathologically expanded clonotypes was seen from day 30 to day 180.

The immunoSEQ assay, a bias-controlled multiplex PCR with V- and J-specific primers, was used to amplify TCR beta CDR3 regions from genomic DNA. A second PCR step added a proprietary barcode and Illumina adapter sequences to the CDR3 amplicons. CDR3 libraries were sequenced on an Illumina MiSeq instrument. As for how the authors treated the data: Export and quality control were performed with immunoSEQ Analyzer 3.0, and downstream analyses were performed with R Bioconductor and Immunarch. Only productive rearrangements in the normalized downsampled data set were used to calculate repertoire metrics. In the normalized cohort, a clonotype counted as pathologically expanded if the clonotype was larger than 5 templates. The Inverse Simpson Index was used to measure repertoire diversity. To capture all clonotypes, CMV-specificity analyses were performed on the non-normalized data set. TCRdb holds this immuneACCESS table with in-frame rearrangements only. Some clones are missing; in checked studies, unresolved V genes explain under half, and the rest has no known cause. That table furnishes V, J and clone size, whereas the DNA furnished D and trimming. The sample data list about 43,000 clones, and 95% of these were observed just once. The ten top clones hold approximately 1% of the sample.

Material for sequencing was peripheral blood mononuclear cells. This clonotype was sampled from a man aged 30 to 45 in good health. Some clones in this sample may be carry-over from other donors' samples. The chain was built from TRBV4-1 and TRBJ2-5, and 7 junctional nucleotides match TRBD2. The bases read TGCGCCAGCAGCCAAGGAGATCAGGGCCCGGGGGGAGAGACCCAGTACTTC. It codes for CASSQGDQGPGGETQYF.